This T cell receptor beta chain was sequenced in a study of CD8 T cells in ankylosing spondylitis. Notes on the study in general: Ankylosing spondylitis blood seemed to carry a telltale TCR beta motif made of seven or eight highly homologous variants. Reportedly, matched ankylosing spondylitis synovial fluid was significantly enriched for disease-linked clones.

As to this clonotype: Its antigen is not identified.

TCR beta libraries were made by quantitative 5'-RACE with molecular barcodes. TCRdb reprocessed the 5' RACE reads with MiXCR, giving one entry per CDR3 protein. The sample has about 240,000 distinct CDR3 sequences, about 10% seen once; the top ten hold 6% to 8.5%. CDR1 is SEHNR, CDR2 FQNEAQ, per germline (reference sequence). Trimming cost V 8 bases and J 6 bases; bases outside gene matches: 12. The length of the CDR3 is 15 residues. This clonotype originated in a male donor with ankylosing spondylitis or in good health (not recorded which). The J gene is TRBJ2-1, the V gene TRBV7-9, with 8 positions matching TRBD2. Sequenced: blood, either unsorted or a sorted T cell fraction (not recorded which). Written as DNA, the CDR3 is TGTGCCAGCGTATTTTCGCGGGAGGAACCCAATGAGCAGTTCTTC. This codes for CASVFSREEPNEQFF. The full variable domain, its missing parts supplied by reference TRBV7-9 and TRBJ2-1, is DTGVSQNPRHKITKRGQNVTFRCDPISEHNRLYWYRQTLGQGPEFLTYFQNEAQLEKSRLLSDRFSAERPKGSFSTLEIQRTEQGDSAMYLCASVFSREEPNEQFFGPGTRLTVL.